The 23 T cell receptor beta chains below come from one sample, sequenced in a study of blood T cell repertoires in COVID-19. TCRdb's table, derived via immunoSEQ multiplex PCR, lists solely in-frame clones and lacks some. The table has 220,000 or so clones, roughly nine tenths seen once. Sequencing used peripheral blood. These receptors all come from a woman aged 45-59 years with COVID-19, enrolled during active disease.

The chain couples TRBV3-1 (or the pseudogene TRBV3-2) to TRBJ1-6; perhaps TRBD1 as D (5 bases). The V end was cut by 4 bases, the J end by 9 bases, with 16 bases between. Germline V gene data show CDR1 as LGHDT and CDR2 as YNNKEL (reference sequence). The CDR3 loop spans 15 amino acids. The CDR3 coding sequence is TGTGCCAGCAGCCCTGGGGGGGGAATGACTTCACCCCTCCACTTT. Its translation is CASSPGGGMTSPLHF.

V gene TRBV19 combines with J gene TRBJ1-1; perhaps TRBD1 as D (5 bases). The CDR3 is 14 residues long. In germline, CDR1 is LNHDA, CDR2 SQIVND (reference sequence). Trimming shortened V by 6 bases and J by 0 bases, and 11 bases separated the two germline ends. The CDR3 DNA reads TGTGCCAGTAGCGGGCAGGGCCTGAACACTGAAGCTTTCTTT. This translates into CASSGQGLNTEAFF.

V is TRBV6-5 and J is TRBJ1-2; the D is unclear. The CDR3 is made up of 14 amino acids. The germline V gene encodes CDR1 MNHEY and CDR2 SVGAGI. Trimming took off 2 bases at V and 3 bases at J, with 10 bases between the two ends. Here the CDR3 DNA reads TGTGCCAGCAGTTACGGGCTGGGTTACTATGGCTACACCTTC. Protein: CASSYGLGYYGYTF.

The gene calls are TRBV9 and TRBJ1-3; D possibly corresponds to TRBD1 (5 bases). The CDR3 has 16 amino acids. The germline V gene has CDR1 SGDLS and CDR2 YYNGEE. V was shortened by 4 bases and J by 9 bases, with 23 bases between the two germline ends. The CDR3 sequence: CASSPREGISGGTIYF. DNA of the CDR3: TGTGCCAGCAGCCCGAGGGAGGGGATCTCTGGCGGCACCATATATTTT. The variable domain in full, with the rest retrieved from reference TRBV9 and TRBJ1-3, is DSGVTQTPKHLITATGQRVTLRCSPRSGDLSVYWYQQSLDQGLQFLIQYYNGEERAKGNILERFSAQQFPDLHSELNLSSLELGDSALYFCASSPREGISGGTIYFGEGSWLTVV.

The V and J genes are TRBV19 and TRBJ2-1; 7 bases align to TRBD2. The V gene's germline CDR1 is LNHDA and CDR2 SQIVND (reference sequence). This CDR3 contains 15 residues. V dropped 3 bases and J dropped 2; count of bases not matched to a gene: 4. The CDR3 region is CASSIGRGTYNEQFF. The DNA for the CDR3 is TGTGCCAGTAGTATTGGGCGGGGGACCTACAATGAGCAGTTCTTC.

CDR3 loop: CASSRTGGDNSPLHF. The CDR3 nucleotides read TGTGCCAGCTCCAGGACAGGGGGGGACAATTCACCCCTCCACTTT. J is TRBJ1-6 and V is TRBV25-1, with 10 bases aligning to TRBD1. The V gene's germline CDR1 is MGHDK and CDR2 SYGVNS. The J segment lost 7 bases and the V segment lost 8 bases, leaving 8 bases of the junction unmatched. The CDR3 sequence is 15 residues long. The entire variable domain, with the rest obtained from reference TRBV25-1 and TRBJ1-6, is as follows: EADIYQTPRYLVIGTGKKITLECSQTMGHDKMYWYQQDPGMELHLIHYSYGVNSTEKGDLSSESTVSRIRTEHFPLTLESARPSHTSQYLCASSRTGGDNSPLHFGNGTRLTVT.

In nucleotides, the CDR3 is TGTGCTAGTGGTTCCCGCCCAAGGACAGGGCAAGGGAATGAGCAGTTCTTC. It yields the protein CASGSRPRTGQGNEQFF. The rearrangement uses TRBV12-5 and TRBJ2-1; 8 nucleotides line up with TRBD1. V lost 4 bases, J lost 7 bases, and 15 bases stayed unmatched. Germline assignment: CDR1 LGHNT and CDR2 FRNRAP. This CDR3 contains 17 residues. Combining the CDR3 with reference TRBV12-5 and TRBJ2-1 gives the whole variable domain DARVTQTPRHKVTEMGQEVTMRCQPILGHNTVFWYRQTMMQGLELLAYFRNRAPLDDSGMPKDRFSAEMPDATLATLKIQPSEPRDSAVYFCASGSRPRTGQGNEQFFGPGTRLTVL.

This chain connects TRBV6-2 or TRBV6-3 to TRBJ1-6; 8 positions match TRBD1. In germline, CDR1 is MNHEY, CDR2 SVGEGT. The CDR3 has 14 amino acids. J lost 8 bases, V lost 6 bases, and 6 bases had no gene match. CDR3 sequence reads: CASSHDRGDSPLHF. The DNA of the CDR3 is TGTGCCAGCAGCCACGACAGGGGTGATTCACCCCTCCACTTT.

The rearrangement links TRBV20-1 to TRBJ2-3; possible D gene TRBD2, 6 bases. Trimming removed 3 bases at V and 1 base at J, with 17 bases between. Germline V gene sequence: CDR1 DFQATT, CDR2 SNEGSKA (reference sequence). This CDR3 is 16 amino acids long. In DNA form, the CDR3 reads TGCAGTGCTAGTATAAGGAGGGGCTCCGGCACAGATACGCAGTATTTT. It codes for CSASIRRGSGTDTQYF.

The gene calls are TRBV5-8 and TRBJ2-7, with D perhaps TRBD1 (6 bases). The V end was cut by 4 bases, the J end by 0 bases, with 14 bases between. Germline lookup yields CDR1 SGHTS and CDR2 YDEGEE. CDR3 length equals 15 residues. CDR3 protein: CASSHRTVYSYEQYV. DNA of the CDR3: TGTGCCAGCAGCCACCGGACAGTTTACTCCTACGAGCAGTACGTC.

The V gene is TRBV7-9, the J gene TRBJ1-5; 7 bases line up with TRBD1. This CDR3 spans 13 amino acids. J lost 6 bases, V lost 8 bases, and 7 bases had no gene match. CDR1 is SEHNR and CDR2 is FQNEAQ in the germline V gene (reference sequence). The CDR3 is CASQTGFGQPQHF. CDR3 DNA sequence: TGTGCCAGCCAGACAGGGTTCGGTCAGCCCCAGCATTTT.

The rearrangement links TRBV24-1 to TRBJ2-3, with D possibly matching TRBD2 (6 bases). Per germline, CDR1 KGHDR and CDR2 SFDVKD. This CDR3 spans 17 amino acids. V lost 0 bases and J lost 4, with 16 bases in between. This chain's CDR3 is CATSDLGGSPSPDTQYF. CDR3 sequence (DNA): TGTGCCACCAGTGATTTGGGGGGGTCTCCCTCCCCAGATACGCAGTATTTT.

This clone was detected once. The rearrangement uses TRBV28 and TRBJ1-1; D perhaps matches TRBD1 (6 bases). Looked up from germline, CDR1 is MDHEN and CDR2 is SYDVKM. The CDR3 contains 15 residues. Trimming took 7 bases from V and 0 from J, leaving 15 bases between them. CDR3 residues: CASNRKGTLNTEAFF. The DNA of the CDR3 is TGTGCCAGCAACAGAAAGGGGACATTGAACACTGAAGCTTTCTTT.

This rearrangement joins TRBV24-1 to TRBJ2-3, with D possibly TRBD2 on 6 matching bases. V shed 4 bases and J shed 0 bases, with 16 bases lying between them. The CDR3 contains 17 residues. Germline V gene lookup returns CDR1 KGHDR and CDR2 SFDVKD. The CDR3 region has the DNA TGTGCCACCAGTGACCCCTCCCAGCGGGCTAGCACAGATACGCAGTATTTT. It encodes CATSDPSQRASTDTQYF.

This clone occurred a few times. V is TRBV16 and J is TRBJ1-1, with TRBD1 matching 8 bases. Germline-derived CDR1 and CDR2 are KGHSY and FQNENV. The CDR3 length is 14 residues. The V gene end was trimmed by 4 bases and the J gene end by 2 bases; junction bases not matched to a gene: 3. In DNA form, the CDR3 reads TGTGCCAGCAGCCGCCAGGGGGCTAACACTGAAGCTTTCTTT. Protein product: CASSRQGANTEAFF.

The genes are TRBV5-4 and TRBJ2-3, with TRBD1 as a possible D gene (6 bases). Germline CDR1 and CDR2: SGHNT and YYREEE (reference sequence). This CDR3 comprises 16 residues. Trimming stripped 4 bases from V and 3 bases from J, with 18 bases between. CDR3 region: CASSTYRVGWTDTQYF. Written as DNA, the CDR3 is TGTGCCAGCAGCACTTACAGGGTGGGATGGACAGATACGCAGTATTTT.

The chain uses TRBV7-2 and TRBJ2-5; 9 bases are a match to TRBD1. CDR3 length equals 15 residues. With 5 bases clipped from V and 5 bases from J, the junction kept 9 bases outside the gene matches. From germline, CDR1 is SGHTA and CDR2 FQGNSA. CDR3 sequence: CASSPPGQGYETQYF. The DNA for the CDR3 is TGTGCCAGCAGCCCACCGGGACAGGGTTACGAGACCCAGTACTTC.

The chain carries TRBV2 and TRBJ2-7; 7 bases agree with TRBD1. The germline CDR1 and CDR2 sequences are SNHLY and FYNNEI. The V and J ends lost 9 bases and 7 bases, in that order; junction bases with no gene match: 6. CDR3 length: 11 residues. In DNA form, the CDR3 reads TGTGCCAGTAGGGACAGCAGAGAGCAGTACTTC. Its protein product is CASRDSREQYF.

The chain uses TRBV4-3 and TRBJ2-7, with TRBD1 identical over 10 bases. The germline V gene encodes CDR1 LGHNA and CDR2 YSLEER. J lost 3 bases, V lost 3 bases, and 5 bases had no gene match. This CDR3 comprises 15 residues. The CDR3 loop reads CASSHSGQGIYEQYF. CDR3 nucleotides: TGCGCCAGCAGCCATTCGGGACAGGGGATCTACGAGCAGTACTTC.

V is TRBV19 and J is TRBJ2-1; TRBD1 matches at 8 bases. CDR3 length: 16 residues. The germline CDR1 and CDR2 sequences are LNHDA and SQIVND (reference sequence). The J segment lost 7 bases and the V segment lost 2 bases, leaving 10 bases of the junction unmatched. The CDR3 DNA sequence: TGTGCCAGTAGTATACCGTCCGGACAGGGTGGGAATGAGCAGTTCTTC. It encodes CASSIPSGQGGNEQFF.

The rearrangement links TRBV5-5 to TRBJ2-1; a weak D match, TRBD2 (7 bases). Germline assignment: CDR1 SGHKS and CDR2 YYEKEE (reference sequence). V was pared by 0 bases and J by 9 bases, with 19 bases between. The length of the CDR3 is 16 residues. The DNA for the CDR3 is TGTGCCAGCAGCTTGGTCCCTCCCGGGGGGCCAAGTGAGCAGTTCTTC. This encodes CASSLVPPGGPSEQFF.

The CDR3 region is CASSRRPGQGAGQYF. The CDR3 bases are TGTGCCAGCAGCCGTCGCCCGGGACAGGGGGCTGGTCAGTACTTC. V is TRBV7-6 and J is TRBJ2-7; 12 nucleotides agree with TRBD1. The CDR3 has 15 residues. Germline V gene sequence: CDR1 SGHVS, CDR2 FNYEAQ. Unmatched junction bases numbered 12, after V lost 5 bases and J lost 10 bases.

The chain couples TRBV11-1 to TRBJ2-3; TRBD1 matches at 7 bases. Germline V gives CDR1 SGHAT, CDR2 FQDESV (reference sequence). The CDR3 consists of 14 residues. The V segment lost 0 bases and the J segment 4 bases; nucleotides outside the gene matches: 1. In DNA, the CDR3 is TGTGCCAGCAGCTTAGCAGGGGGCGCAGATACGCAGTATTTT. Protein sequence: CASSLAGGADTQYF.